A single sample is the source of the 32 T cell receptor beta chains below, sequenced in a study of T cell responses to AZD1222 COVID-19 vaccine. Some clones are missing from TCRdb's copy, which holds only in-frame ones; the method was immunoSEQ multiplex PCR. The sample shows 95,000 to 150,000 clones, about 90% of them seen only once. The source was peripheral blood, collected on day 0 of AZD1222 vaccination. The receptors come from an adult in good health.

The DNA for the CDR3 is TGTGCCAGCAGCCCGGGTGGGAGAGGCCAGCCCCAGCATTTT. Protein product: CASSPGGRGQPQHF. This chain joins TRBV5-5 and TRBJ1-5; D gene ambiguous. The V end lost 4 bases, the J end lost 7 bases, and 15 bases lay between the germline ends. This CDR3 region has 14 residues. CDR1 and CDR2 (germline): SGHKS, YYEKEE (reference sequence).

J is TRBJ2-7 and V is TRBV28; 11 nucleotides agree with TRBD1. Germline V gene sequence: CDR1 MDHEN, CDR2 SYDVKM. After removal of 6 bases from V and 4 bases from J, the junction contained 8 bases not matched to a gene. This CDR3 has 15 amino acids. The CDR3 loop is CASSLGGQGVYEQYF. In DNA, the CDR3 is TGTGCCAGCAGCCTAGGGGGACAGGGGGTGTACGAGCAGTACTTC.

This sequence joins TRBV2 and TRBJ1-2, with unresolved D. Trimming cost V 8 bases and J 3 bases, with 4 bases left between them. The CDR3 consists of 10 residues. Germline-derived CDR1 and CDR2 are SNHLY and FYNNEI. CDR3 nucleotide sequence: TGTGCCAGCGGGGACTATGGCTACACCTTC. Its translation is CASGDYGYTF.

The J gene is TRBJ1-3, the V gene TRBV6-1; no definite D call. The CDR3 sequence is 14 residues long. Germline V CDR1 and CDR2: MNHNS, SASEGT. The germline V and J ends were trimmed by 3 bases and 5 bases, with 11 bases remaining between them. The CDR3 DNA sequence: TGTGCCAGCAGTGAGTCAGTATTAAGAAACACCATATATTTT. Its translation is CASSESVLRNTIYF.

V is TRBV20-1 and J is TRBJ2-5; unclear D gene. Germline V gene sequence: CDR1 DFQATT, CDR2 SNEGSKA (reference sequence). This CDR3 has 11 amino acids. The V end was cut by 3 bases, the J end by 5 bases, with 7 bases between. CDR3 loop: CSARSTETQYF. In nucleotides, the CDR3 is TGCAGTGCTAGGTCTACGGAGACCCAGTACTTC.

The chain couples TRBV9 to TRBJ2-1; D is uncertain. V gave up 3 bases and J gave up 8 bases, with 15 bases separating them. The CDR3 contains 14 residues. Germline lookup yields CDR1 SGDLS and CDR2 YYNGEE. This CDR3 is CASSGMTNWDEQFF. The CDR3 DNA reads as TGTGCCAGCAGCGGGATGACGAATTGGGATGAGCAGTTCTTC.

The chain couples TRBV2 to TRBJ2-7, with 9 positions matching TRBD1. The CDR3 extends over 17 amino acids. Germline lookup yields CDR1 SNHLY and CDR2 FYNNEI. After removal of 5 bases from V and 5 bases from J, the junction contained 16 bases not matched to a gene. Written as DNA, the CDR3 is TGTGCCAGCAGTCTTCTCGGGGACAGGGCAGGCTACCACGAGCAGTACTTC. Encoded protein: CASSLLGDRAGYHEQYF.

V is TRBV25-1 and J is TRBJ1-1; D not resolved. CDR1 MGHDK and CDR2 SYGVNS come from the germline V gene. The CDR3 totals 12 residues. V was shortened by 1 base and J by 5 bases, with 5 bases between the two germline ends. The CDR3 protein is CASSEWGTEAFF. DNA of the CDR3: TGTGCCAGCAGTGAATGGGGTACTGAAGCTTTCTTT.

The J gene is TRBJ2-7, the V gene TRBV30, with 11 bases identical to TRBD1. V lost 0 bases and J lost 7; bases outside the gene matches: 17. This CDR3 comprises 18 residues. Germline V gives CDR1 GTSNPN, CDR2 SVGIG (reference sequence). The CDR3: CAWSVRVWGTGGSEEQYF. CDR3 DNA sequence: TGTGCCTGGAGTGTAAGGGTGTGGGGGACAGGGGGATCGGAAGAGCAGTACTTC.

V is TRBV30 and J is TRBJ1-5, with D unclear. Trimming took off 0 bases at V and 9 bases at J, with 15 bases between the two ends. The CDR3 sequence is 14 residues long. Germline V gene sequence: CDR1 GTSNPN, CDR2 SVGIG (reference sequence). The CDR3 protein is CAWSVWGDPRPQHF. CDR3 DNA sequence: TGTGCCTGGAGTGTATGGGGAGACCCCAGGCCCCAGCATTTT.

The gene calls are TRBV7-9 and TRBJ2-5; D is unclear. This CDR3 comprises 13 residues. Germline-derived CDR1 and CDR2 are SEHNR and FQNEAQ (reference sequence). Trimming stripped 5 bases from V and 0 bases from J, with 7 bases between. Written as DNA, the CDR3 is TGTGCCAGCAGCCCTGACAACCAAGAGACCCAGTACTTC. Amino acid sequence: CASSPDNQETQYF.

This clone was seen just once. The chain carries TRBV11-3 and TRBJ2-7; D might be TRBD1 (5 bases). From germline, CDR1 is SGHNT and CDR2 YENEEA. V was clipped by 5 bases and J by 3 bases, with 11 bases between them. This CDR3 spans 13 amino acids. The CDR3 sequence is CASSPGHFYEQYF. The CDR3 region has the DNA TGTGCCAGCAGCCCCGGACACTTCTACGAGCAGTACTTC. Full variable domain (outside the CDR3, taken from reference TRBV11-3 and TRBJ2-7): EAGVVQSPRYKIIEKKQPVAFWCNPISGHNTLYWYLQNLGQGPELLIRYENEEAVDDSQLPKDRFSAERLKGVDSTLKIQPAELGDSAVYLCASSPGHFYEQYFGPGTRLTVT.

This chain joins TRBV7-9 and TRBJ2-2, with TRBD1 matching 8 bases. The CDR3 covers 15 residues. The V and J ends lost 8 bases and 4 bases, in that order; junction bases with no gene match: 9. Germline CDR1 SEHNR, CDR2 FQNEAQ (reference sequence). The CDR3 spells CASETGAASTGELFF. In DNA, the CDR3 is TGTGCCAGCGAGACAGGGGCGGCGAGCACCGGGGAGCTGTTTTTT.

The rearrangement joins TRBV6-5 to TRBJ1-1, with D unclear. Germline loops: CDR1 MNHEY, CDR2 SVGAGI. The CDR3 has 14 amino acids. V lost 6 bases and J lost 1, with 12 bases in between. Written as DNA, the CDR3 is TGTGCCAGCAGGTTCGCGGGTAAGAACACTGAAGCTTTCTTT. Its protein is CASRFAGKNTEAFF.

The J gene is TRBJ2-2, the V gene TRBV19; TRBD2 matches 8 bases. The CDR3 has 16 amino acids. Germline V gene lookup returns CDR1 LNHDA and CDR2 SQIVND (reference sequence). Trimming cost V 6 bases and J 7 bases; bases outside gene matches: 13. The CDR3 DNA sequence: TGTGCCAGTAGCCGATCGGGAGGGCCCGGAAGCGGGGAGCTGTTTTTT. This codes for CASSRSGGPGSGELFF.

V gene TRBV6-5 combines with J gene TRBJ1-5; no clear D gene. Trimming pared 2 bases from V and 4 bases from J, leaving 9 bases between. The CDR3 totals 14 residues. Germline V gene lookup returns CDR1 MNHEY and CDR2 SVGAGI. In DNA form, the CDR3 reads TGTGCCAGCAGTTACGATGAGCATAATCAGCCCCAGCATTTT. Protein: CASSYDEHNQPQHF.

This CDR3 is CASSLGHNPNTDTQYF. CDR3 in DNA: TGTGCCAGCAGCTTGGGGCACAATCCTAACACAGATACGCAGTATTTT. This rearrangement joins TRBV5-8 to TRBJ2-3; the D is unclear. The CDR3 totals 16 residues. Trimming took off 0 bases at V and 2 bases at J, with 13 bases between the two ends. Germline V gene lookup returns CDR1 SGHTS and CDR2 YDEGEE.

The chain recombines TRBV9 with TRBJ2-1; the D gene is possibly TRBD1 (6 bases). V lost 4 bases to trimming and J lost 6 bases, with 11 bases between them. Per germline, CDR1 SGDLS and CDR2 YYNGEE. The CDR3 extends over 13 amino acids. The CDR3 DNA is TGTGCCAGCAGCCGGACAGCTATCAATGAGCAGTTCTTC. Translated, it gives CASSRTAINEQFF.

Here the CDR3 DNA reads TGTGCCAGCAGTCCGCTCCCGATATTTAATCAGCCCCAGCATTTT. Protein sequence: CASSPLPIFNQPQHF. The V and J genes are TRBV6-5 and TRBJ1-5; D gene unclear. V was pared by 5 bases and J by 4 bases, with 15 bases between. The germline CDR1 and CDR2 sequences are MNHEY and SVGAGI. The CDR3 consists of 15 residues.

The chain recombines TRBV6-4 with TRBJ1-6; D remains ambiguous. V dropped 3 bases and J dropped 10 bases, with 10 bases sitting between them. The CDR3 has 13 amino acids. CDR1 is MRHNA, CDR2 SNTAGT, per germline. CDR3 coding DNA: TGTGCCAGCAGTGAGTTTCCAGCCTCACCCCTCCACTTT. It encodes CASSEFPASPLHF.

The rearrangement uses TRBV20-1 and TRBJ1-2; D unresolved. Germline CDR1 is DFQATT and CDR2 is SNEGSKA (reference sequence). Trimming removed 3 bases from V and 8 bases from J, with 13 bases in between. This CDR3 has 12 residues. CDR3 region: CSASLGFGGYTF. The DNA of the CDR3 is TGCAGTGCTAGTCTAGGGTTTGGAGGCTACACCTTC.

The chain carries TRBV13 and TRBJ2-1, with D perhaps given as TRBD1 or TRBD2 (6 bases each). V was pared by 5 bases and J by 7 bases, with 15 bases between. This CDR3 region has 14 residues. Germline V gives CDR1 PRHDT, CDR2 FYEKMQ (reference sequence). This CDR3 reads CASSRGQGFNEQFF. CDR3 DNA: TGTGCCAGCAGCCGGGGGCAGGGGTTTAATGAGCAGTTCTTC.

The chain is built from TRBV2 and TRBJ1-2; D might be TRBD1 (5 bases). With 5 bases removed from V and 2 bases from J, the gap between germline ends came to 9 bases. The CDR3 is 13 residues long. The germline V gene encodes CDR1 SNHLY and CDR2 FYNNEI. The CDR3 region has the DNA TGTGCCAGCAGTCCTGACAGCAACTATGGCTACACCTTC. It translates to CASSPDSNYGYTF.

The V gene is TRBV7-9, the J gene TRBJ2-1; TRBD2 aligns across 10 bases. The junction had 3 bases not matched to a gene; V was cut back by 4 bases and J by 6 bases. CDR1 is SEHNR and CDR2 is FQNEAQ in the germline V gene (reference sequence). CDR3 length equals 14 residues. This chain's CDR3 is CASSSGTSVNEQFF. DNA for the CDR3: TGTGCCAGCAGCTCGGGGACTAGCGTCAATGAGCAGTTCTTC.

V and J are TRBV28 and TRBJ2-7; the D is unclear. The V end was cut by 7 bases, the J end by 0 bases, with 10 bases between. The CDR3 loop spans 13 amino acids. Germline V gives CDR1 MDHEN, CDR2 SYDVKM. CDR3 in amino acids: CASKTGSSYEQYF. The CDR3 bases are TGTGCCAGCAAAACGGGTTCCTCCTACGAGCAGTACTTC.

CDR3 coding DNA: TGTGCCAGCAGCGTAGAGTGGGGGTCTGGCACAGATACGCAGTATTTT. Translating it yields CASSVEWGSGTDTQYF. V gene TRBV9 combines with J gene TRBJ2-3; possibly TRBD1 or TRBD2 for D (5 bases each). V was shortened by 0 bases and J by 1 base, with 12 bases between the two germline ends. The CDR3 length is 16 residues. Germline lookup yields CDR1 SGDLS and CDR2 YYNGEE.

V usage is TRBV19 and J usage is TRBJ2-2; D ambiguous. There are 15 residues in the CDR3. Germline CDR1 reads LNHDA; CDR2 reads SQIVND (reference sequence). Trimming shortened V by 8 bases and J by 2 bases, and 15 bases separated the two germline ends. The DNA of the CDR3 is TGTGCCAGTGGGGTAGTACAGATTAACACCGGGGAGCTGTTTTTT. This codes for CASGVVQINTGELFF.

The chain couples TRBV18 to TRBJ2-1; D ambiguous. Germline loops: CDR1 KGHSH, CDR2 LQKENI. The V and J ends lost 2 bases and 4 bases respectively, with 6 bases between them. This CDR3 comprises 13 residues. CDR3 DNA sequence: TGTGCCAGCTCACCAAATATTTACAATGAGCAGTTCTTC. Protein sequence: CASSPNIYNEQFF. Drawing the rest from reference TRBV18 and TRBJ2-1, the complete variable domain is NAGVMQNPRHLVRRRGQEARLRCSPMKGHSHVYWYRQLPEEGLKFMVYLQKENIIDESGMPKERFSAEFPKEGPSILRIQQVVRGDSAAYFCASSPNIYNEQFFGPGTRLTVL.

This CDR3 is CATRRGRAILDTQYF. DNA for the CDR3: TGTGCCACCCGGCGCGGGAGGGCCATACTAGATACGCAGTATTTT. The chain uses TRBV19 and TRBJ2-3; TRBD2 matches 9 bases. The length of the CDR3 is 15 residues. J was trimmed by 5 bases and V by 10 bases; bases with no gene match: 13. Germline CDR1 reads LNHDA; CDR2 reads SQIVND (reference sequence).

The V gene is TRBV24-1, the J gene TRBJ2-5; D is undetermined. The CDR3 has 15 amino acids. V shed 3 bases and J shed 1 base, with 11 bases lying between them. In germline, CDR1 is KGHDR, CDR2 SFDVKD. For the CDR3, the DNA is TGTGCCACCAGTGATCCCCGTGGCCTCCAAGAGACCCAGTACTTC. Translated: CATSDPRGLQETQYF.

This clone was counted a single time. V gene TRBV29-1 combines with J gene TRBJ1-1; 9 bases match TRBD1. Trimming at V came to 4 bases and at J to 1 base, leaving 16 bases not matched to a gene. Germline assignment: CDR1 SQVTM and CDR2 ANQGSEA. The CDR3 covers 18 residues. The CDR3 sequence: CSVAYQGYRGRANTEAFF. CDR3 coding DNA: TGCAGCGTTGCCTATCAGGGGTACAGGGGGCGGGCGAACACTGAAGCTTTCTTT.

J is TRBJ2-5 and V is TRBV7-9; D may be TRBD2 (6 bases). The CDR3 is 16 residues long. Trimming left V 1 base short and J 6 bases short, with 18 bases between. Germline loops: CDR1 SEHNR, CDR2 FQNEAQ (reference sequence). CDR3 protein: CASSLDPGIAGKTQYF. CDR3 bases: TGTGCCAGCAGCTTAGATCCCGGGATCGCGGGGAAGACCCAGTACTTC. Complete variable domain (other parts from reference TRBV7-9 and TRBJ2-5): DTGVSQNPRHKITKRGQNVTFRCDPISEHNRLYWYRQTLGQGPEFLTYFQNEAQLEKSRLLSDRFSAERPKGSFSTLEIQRTEQGDSAMYLCASSLDPGIAGKTQYFGPGTRLLVL.